The clone carrying this TCR beta chain was seen ten or more times. Its target is not known. The sample comes from a study of T cells after yellow fever vaccination. General observations from the study: Secondary responses were weaker yet peaked faster, day 5 versus 15.

The CDR3 is 14 amino acids. V lost 6 bases to trimming and J lost 0 bases, with 9 bases between them. The germline CDR1 and CDR2 sequences are ENHRY and SYGVKD. TCR cDNA was made by 5'RACE template switching, adding a universal primer site and UMIs. Each CDR3 protein gets one entry after TCRdb re-called the 5' RACE reads with MiXCR. The table lists about 260,000 distinct CDR3 sequences, roughly 3.7% of them singletons. This chain connects TRBV10-3 to TRBJ1-3; no firm D call. The specimen was PBMCs, collected 15 days after the yellow fever booster vaccination. This sequence originates from a man aged 18 to 30 who received the YFV17D yellow fever vaccine. In DNA form, the CDR3 reads TGTGCCATCAGGAGTCGAGACTCTGGAAACACCATATATTTT. It yields the protein CAIRSRDSGNTIYF.